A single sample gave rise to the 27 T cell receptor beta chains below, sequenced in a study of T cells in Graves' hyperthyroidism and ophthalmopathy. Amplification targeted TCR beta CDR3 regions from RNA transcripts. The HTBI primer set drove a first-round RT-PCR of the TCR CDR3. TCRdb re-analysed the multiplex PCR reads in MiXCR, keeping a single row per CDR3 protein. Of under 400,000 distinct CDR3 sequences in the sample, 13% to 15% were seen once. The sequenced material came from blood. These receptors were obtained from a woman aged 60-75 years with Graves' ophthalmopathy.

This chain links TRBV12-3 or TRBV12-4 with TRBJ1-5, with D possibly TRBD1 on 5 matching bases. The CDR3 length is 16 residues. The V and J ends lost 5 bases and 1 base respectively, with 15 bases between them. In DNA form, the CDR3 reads TGTGCCAGCAGTCCCACAGGAGATTTGAGCAATCAGCCCCAGCATTTT. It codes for CASSPTGDLSNQPQHF.

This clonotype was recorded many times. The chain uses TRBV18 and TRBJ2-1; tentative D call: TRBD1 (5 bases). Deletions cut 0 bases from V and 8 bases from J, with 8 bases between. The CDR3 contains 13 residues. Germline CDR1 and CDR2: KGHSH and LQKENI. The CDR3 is CASSPPGVDEQFF. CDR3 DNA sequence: TGTGCCAGCTCACCACCAGGGGTCGATGAGCAGTTCTTC.

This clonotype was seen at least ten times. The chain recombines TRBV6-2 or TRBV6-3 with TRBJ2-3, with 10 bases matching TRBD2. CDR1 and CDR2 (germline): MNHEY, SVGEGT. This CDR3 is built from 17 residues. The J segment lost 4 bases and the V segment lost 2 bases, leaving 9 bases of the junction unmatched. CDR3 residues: CASSYRAGGPWADTQYF. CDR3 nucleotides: TGTGCCAGCAGTTACCGAGCGGGAGGGCCTTGGGCAGATACGCAGTATTTT.

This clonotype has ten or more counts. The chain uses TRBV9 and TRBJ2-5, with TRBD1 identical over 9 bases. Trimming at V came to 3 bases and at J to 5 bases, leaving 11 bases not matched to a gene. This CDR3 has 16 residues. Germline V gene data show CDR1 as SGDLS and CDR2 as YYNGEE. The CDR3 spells CASSEGGTGTSETQYF. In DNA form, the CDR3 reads TGTGCCAGCAGCGAGGGAGGGACAGGGACGTCGGAGACCCAGTACTTC.

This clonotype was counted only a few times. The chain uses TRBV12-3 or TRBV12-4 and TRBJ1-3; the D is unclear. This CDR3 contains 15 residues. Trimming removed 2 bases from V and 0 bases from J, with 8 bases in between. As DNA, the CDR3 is TGTGCCAGCAGTTTACCGACCCACTCTGGAAACACCATATATTTT. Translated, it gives CASSLPTHSGNTIYF.

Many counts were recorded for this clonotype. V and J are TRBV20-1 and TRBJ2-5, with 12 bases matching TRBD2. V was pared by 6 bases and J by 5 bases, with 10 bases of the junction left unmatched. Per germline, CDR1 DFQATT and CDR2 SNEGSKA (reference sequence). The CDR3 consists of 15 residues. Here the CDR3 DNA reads TGCAGTGCATCGGCTAGCGGGAGGGCCCTCGAGACCCAGTACTTC. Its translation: CSASASGRALETQYF.

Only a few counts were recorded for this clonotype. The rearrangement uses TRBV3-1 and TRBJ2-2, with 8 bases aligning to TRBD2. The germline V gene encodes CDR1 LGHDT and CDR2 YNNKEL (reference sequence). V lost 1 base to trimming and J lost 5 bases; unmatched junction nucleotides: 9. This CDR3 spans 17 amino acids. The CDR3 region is CASSQGVPGGGTGELFF. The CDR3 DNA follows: TGTGCCAGCAGCCAAGGTGTTCCGGGAGGGGGGACCGGGGAGCTGTTTTTT.

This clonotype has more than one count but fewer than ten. The CDR3 coding sequence is TGTGCCACCACTGAATCTAATGAAAAACTGTTTTTT. Its translation: CATTESNEKLFF. The chain has TRBV28 and TRBJ1-4; D uncertain. The germline CDR1 and CDR2 sequences are MDHEN and SYDVKM. The V gene lost 10 bases and the J gene lost 3 bases, with 9 bases spanning the gap. This CDR3 contains 12 residues.

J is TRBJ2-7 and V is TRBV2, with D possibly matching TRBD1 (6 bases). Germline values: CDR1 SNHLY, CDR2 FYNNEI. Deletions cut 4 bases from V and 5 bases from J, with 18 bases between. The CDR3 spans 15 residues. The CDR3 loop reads CASSGRPRDTHEQYF. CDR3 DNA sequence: TGTGCCAGCAGTGGCCGCCCCCGGGACACCCACGAGCAGTACTTC.

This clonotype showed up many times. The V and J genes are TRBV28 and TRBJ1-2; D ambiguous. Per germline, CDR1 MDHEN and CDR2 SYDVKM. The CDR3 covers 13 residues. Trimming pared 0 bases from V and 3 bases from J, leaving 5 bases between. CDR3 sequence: CASSLWAYYGYTF. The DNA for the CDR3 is TGTGCCAGCAGTTTATGGGCCTACTATGGCTACACCTTC.

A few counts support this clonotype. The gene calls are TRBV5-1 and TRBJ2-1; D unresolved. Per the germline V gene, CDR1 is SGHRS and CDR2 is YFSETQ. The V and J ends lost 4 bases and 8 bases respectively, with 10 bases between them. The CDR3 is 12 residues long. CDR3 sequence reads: CASSPEFDEQFF. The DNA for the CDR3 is TGCGCCAGCAGCCCGGAGTTCGATGAGCAGTTCTTC. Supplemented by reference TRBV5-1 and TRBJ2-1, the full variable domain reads KAGVTQTPRYLIKTRGQQVTLSCSPISGHRSVSWYQQTPGQGLQFLFEYFSETQRNKGNFPGRFSGRQFSNSRSEMNVSTLELGDSALYLCASSPEFDEQFFGPGTRLTVL.

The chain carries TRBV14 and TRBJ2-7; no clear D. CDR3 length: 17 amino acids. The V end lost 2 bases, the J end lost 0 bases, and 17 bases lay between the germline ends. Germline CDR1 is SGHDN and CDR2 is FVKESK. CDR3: CASSQKIRTGSSYEQYF. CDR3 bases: TGTGCCAGCAGCCAAAAGATCCGGACGGGCAGCTCCTACGAGCAGTACTTC.

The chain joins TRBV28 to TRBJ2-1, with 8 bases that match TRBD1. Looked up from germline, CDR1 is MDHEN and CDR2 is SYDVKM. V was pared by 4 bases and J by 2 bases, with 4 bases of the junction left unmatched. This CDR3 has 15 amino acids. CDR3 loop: CASSSRDRTYNEQFF. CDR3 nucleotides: TGTGCCAGCAGTTCCCGGGACAGGACCTACAATGAGCAGTTCTTC.

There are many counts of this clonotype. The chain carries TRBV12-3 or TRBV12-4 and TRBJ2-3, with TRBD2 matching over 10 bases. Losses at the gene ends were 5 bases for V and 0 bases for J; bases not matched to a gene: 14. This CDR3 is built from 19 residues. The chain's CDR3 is CASSALRQASGSSTDTQYF. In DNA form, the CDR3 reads TGTGCCAGCAGTGCCCTTAGGCAGGCTAGCGGGAGCAGCACAGATACGCAGTATTTT.

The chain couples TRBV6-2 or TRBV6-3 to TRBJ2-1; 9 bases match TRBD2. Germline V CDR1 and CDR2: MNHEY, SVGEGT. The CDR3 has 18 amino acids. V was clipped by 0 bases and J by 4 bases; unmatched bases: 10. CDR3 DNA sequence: TGTGCCAGCAGTTACTCGAAGCTAGCGGGAATAATGTACAATGAGCAGTTCTTC. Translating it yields CASSYSKLAGIMYNEQFF.

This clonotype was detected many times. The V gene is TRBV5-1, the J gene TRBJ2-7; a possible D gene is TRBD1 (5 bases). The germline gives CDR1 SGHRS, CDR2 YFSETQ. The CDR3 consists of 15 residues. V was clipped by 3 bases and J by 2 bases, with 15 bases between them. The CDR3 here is CASSYPGQGAYEQYF. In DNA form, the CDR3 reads TGCGCCAGCAGCTACCCCGGACAAGGCGCCTACGAGCAGTACTTC.

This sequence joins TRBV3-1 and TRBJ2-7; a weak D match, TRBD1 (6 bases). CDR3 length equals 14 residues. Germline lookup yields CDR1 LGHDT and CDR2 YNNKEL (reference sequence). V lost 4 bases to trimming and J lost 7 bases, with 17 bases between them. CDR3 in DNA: TGTGCCAGCAGCCCCCCAGGGGATTCCAGGGAGCAGTACTTC. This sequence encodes CASSPPGDSREQYF.

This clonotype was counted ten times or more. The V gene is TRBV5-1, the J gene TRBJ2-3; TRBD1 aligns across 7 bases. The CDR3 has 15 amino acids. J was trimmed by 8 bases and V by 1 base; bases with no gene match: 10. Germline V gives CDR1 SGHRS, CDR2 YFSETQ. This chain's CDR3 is CASSLWKGAEGTQYF. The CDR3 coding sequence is TGCGCCAGCAGCTTGTGGAAGGGGGCTGAAGGTACGCAGTATTTT.

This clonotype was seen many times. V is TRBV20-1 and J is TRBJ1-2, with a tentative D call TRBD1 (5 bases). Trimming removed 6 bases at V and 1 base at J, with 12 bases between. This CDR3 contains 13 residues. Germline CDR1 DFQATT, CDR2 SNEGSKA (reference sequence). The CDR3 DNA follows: TGCAGTGCCAAAGACAGCGATAACTATGGCTACACCTTC. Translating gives CSAKDSDNYGYTF.

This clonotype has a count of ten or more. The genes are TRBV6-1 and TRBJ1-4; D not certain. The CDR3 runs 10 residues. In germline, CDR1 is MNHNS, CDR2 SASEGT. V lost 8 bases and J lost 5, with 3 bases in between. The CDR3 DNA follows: TGTGCCAGCTTAAATGAAAAACTGTTTTTT. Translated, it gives CASLNEKLFF.

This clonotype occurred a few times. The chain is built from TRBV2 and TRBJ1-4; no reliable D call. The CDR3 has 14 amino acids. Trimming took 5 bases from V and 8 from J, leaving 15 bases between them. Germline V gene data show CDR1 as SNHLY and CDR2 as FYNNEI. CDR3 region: CASSPAGSREKLFF. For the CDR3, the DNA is TGTGCCAGCAGTCCGGCGGGGTCGAGGGAAAAACTGTTTTTT. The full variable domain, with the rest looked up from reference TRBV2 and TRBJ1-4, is EPEVTQTPSHQVTQMGQEVILRCVPISNHLYFYWYRQILGQKVEFLVSFYNNEISEKSEIFDDQFSVERPDGSNFTLKIRSTKLEDSAMYFCASSPAGSREKLFFGSGTQLSVL.

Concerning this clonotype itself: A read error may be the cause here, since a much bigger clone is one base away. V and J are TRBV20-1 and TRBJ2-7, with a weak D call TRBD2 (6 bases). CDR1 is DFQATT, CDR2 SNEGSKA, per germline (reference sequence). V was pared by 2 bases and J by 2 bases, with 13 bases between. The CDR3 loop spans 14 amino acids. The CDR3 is CSARPGGGAYEQYF. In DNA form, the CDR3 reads TGCAGTGCTAGACCCGGAGGAGGGGCCTACGAGCAGTACTTC.

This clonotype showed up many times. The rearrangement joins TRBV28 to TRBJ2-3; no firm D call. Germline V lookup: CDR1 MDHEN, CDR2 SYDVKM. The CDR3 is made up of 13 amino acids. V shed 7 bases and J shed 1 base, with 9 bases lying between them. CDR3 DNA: TGTGCCAGCAACAAGGCCGGCACAGATACGCAGTATTTT. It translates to CASNKAGTDTQYF. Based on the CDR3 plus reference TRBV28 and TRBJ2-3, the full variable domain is DVKVTQSSRYLVKRTGEKVFLECVQDMDHENMFWYRQDPGLGLRLIYFSYDVKMKEKGDIPEGYSVSREKKERFSLILESASTNQTSMYLCASNKAGTDTQYFGPGTRLTVL.

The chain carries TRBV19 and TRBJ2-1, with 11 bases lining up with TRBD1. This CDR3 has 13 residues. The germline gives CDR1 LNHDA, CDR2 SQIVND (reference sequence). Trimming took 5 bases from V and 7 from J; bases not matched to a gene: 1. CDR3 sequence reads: CASSGQGANEQFF. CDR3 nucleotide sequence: TGTGCCAGTAGTGGACAGGGGGCAAATGAGCAGTTCTTC.

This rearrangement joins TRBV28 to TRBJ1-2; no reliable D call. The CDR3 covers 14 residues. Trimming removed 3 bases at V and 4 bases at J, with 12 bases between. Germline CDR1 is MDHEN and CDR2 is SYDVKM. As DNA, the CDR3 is TGTGCCAGCAGTTTGTTCACCACCTTCTATGGCTACACCTTC. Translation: CASSLFTTFYGYTF.

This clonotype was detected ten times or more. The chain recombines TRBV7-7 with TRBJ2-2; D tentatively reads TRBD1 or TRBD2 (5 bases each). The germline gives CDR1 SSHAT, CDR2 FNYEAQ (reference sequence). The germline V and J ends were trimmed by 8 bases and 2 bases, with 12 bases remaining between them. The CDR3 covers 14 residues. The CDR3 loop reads CASRDQPNTGELFF. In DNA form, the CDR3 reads TGTGCCAGCCGGGACCAACCCAACACCGGGGAGCTGTTTTTT.

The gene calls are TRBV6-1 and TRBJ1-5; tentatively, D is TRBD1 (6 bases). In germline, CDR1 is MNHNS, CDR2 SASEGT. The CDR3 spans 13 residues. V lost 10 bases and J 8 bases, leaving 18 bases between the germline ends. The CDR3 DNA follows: TGTGCCACCCAAGGGGGGGGCGCGGAGCCCCAGCATTTT. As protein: CATQGGGAEPQHF.